This TCR beta chain was sequenced during a study of blood T cell repertoires in COVID-19. Looking at the study overall: PBMCs, B-cell-depleted T cells, or T cells provided the cDNA or gDNA that made up the material.

How the authors handled the data: From reference gene primer amplification, estimates of nucleated cell counts were derived. Generated by immunoSEQ multiplex PCR, the TCRdb table keeps only in-frame clones and is missing some. D and trimming were read from the DNA, whereas the V and J calls and clone size are those reported in that table. Of some 140,000 clones in the sample, about 73% were seen once. The germline CDR1 and CDR2 sequences are LGHDT and YNNKEL (reference sequence). This CDR3 contains 16 residues. Trimming cost V 1 base and J 9 bases; bases outside gene matches: 10. V and J are TRBV3-1 (or the pseudogene TRBV3-2) and TRBJ2-2, with TRBD1 identical over 8 bases. The source material was peripheral blood. The sequence came from a man aged 80 or over with acute or convalescent COVID-19. The DNA of the CDR3 is TGTGCCAGCAGCCAAGTACCCCAGGGGGCTTGCTGGGAGCTGTTTTTT. Translated: CASSQVPQGACWELFF.